Each of the 8 T cell receptor beta chains below was sequenced from the same sample in a study of T cells after yellow fever vaccination. In TCRdb, the 5' RACE reads were re-called with MiXCR into one record per CDR3 protein. Among about 400,000 distinct CDR3 sequences, 6.2% were seen once, and the ten largest hold around 16%. The material sequenced was PBMCs, taken 5 days after the yellow fever booster vaccination. The source is a man aged 25-40 years who received the YFV17D yellow fever vaccine.

This clonotype was counted a few times. The chain joins TRBV19 to TRBJ2-7; D is uncertain. Germline V lookup: CDR1 LNHDA, CDR2 SQIVND (reference sequence). Trimming pared 8 bases from V and 0 bases from J, leaving 20 bases between. CDR3 size: 16 residues. Here the CDR3 DNA reads TGTGCCAGTCGCGCCCCTGGCCGGACCGGCTCCTACGAGCAGTACTTC. Amino acid sequence: CASRAPGRTGSYEQYF.

The chain recombines TRBV4-3 with TRBJ2-5; the match to TRBD2 covers 8 bases. CDR3 size: 15 residues. Trimming removed 2 bases from V and 0 bases from J; junction bases left unmatched: 2. Germline-derived CDR1 and CDR2 are LGHNA and YSLEER. The CDR3 DNA reads as TGCGCCAGCAGCCAAACTAGCGGCAACCAAGAGACCCAGTACTTC. It encodes CASSQTSGNQETQYF.

This sequence joins TRBV7-2 and TRBJ1-1; 7 bases agree with TRBD1. Trimming took 4 bases from V and 2 from J; bases not matched to a gene: 4. Germline loops: CDR1 SGHTA, CDR2 FQGNSA. This CDR3 has 14 amino acids. CDR3 DNA sequence: TGTGCCAGCAGCTGGGACAGACCTAACACTGAAGCTTTCTTT. This sequence encodes CASSWDRPNTEAFF.

The chain has TRBV27 and TRBJ2-3; 7 positions match TRBD1. CDR1 is MNHEY and CDR2 is SMNVEV in the germline V gene (reference sequence). J gave up 2 bases and V 0 bases, and 2 bases lay outside the gene matches. The CDR3 extends over 15 amino acids. This CDR3 is CASSLSRGFTDTQYF. DNA of the CDR3: TGTGCCAGCAGTTTATCCAGGGGGTTCACAGATACGCAGTATTTT.

Only a few counts were recorded for this clonotype. The rearrangement links TRBV20-1 to TRBJ2-1; 11 positions match TRBD2. Germline trimming cut 6 bases from V and 7 bases from J; bases unmatched to any gene: 11. Germline CDR1 DFQATT, CDR2 SNEGSKA (reference sequence). This CDR3 has 15 amino acids. This CDR3 is CSADQLAGEANEQFF. CDR3 nucleotides: TGCAGTGCCGATCAACTAGCGGGAGAGGCGAATGAGCAGTTCTTC.

In this sample, this clonotype turned up a few times. CDR3 DNA sequence: TGTGCCAGCAGCCTGGGACTAGCGGGAAGTGGTGAGCAGTTCTTC. It encodes CASSLGLAGSGEQFF. This chain links TRBV7-9 with TRBJ2-1, with 13 bases lining up with TRBD2. This CDR3 has 15 residues. Germline values: CDR1 SEHNR, CDR2 FQNEAQ (reference sequence). Trimming removed 5 bases from V and 9 bases from J; junction bases left unmatched: 7.

This clonotype came up a few times. The chain carries TRBV20-1 and TRBJ2-1, with unresolved D. The CDR3 length is 15 residues. V was trimmed by 0 bases and J by 0 bases, leaving 9 bases between them. Germline loops: CDR1 DFQATT, CDR2 SNEGSKA (reference sequence). CDR3 amino acids: CSARDDTSSYNEQFF. The CDR3 DNA sequence: TGCAGTGCTAGAGATGACACCAGCTCCTACAATGAGCAGTTCTTC.

This clonotype showed up many times. The junction shows a germline mismatch at one end, possibly a read error. The chain uses TRBV7-6 and TRBJ2-7, with D uncertain. Germline values: CDR1 SGHVS, CDR2 FNYEAQ. The CDR3 length is 13 residues. CDR3 nucleotide sequence: TGCGCCAGCAGCTTGGGTCTAGCCTACGAGCAGTACTTC. Translation: CASSLGLAYEQYF.